This record covers a single TCR beta chain. Its antigen is currently unknown. This CDR3 has 14 amino acids. V was pared by 1 base and J by 2 bases, with 11 bases between. Germline-derived CDR1 and CDR2 are GTSNPN and SVGIG (reference sequence). Some clones are missing from TCRdb's copy, which holds only in-frame ones; the method was immunoSEQ multiplex PCR. Of 90,000 to 100,000 clones in the sample, approximately 91% are singletons; the top ten hold around 3.5%. This record belongs to a study of T cell responses to AZD1222 COVID-19 vaccine. Notes on the study in general: White British ancestry dominated among donors, who included more females, and clonal diversity was possibly underestimated. Dominant at 160-218 and 743-854, vaccine-associated CD4 TCRs also spanned spike.

This receptor was taken from an adult in good health. The sample was peripheral blood, taken on day 0 of AZD1222 vaccination. This chain links TRBV30 with TRBJ2-5, with D tentatively TRBD1 or TRBD2 (5 bases each). CDR3 sequence (DNA): TGTGCCTGGAGTGATCTGGGACGGCAAGAGACCCAGTACTTC. Protein product: CAWSDLGRQETQYF.